The sequence of this T cell receptor beta chain was determined in a study of tumor T cells in aggressive B-cell lymphoma. The assay was immunoSEQ multiplex PCR, and TCRdb's table has in-frame clones only and misses some. The sample lists under 2,000 clones, about 80% occurring once. This clone was seen once. Sequenced input: tumor tissue. The receptor was derived from an adult with diffuse large B cell lymphoma.

Here the CDR3 DNA reads TGCGCCAGCAGCCAAGTATCACATGAGAGGCTGTTTTTT. Amino acids: CASSQVSHERLFF. V and J are TRBV4-3 and TRBJ1-4; D is unresolved. The CDR3 has 13 residues. Germline CDR1 reads LGHNA; CDR2 reads YSLEER. V was pared by 1 base and J by 14 bases, with 14 bases between.